The rows below give T cell receptor beta chains drawn from one sample of a study of T cells after posttransplantation cyclophosphamide. TCRdb keeps only in-frame clones here, not all; method: immunoSEQ multiplex PCR. The sample has some 61,000 clones; roughly 95% are singletons. The sample taken for sequencing was PBMCs. The origin of the receptors is a woman in her 30s in good health and a related stem cell transplant donor. Both conserved end residues are part of each CDR3. The order of the fields is CDR3 length, clone size, V gene, CDR3 protein. For some rows the clone size is stated as once, few or many, or as a class when expanded; others skip it.

length: 12; size: .; V: TRBV11-3; CDR3: CASSQQRDEQFF
length: 13; size: .; V: TRBV29-1; CDR3: CSCDGVSDTEAFF
length: 14; size: medium-sized; V: TRBV7-3; CDR3: CASSQDQPGDEQFF
length: 11; size: .; V: TRBV19; CDR3: CASSIPYGYTF
length: 15; size: .; V: TRBV5-4; CDR3: CASSLGPSPDYEQYF
length: 13; size: .; V: TRBV7-3; CDR3: CAGRGGPVNEQFF
length: 14; size: .; V: TRBV7-2; CDR3: CASSLGGLSEKLFF
length: 15; size: .; V: TRBV4-1; CDR3: CASSQDTGSYNEQFF
length: 15; size: once; V: TRBV15; CDR3: CATSRDPGRISPLHF
length: 16; size: .; V: TRBV13; CDR3: CASRPNGTSGSYEQYF
length: 13; size: .; V: TRBV2; CDR3: CASSSRLNTEAFF
length: 15; size: .; V: TRBV18; CDR3: CASSPGQGLTDTQYF
length: 17; size: .; V: TRBV7-9; CDR3: CASSSEDRQRSGYEQYF
length: 14; size: .; V: TRBV9; CDR3: CASSSRLGNNEQFF
length: 13; size: .; V: TRBV9; CDR3: CASSATGHSPLHF
length: 13; size: .; V: TRBV11-3; CDR3: CASSLGTFGELFF
length: 16; size: .; V: TRBV19; CDR3: CASSPQGRETRYGYTF
length: 19; size: .; V: TRBV7-9; CDR3: CASSRTQLIAGERTGELFF
length: 14; size: .; V: TRBV9; CDR3: CASSAQGWDTEAFF
length: 13; size: .; V: TRBV5-1; CDR3: CASSLIPGGELFF
length: 12; size: .; V: TRBV25-1; CDR3: CASSSEVPGQFF
length: 13; size: .; V: TRBV29-1; CDR3: CSGAINMNTEAFF
length: 13; size: .; V: TRBV2; CDR3: CASRGDRVAGYTF
length: 15; size: .; V: TRBV19; CDR3: CASSIVGTGDYEQYF
length: 16; size: .; V: TRBV6-1; CDR3: CASSDPTVIPSYGYTF
length: 17; size: .; V: TRBV4-1; CDR3: CASSQGLRGGKNTEAFF
length: 17; size: .; V: TRBV4-1; CDR3: CASSQVGLATVKNIQYF
length: 17; size: .; V: TRBV30; CDR3: CAWSPTRTSGGSDTQYF
length: 13; size: .; V: TRBV29-1; CDR3: CSVALGSAYEQYF
length: 16; size: .; V: TRBV5-1; CDR3: CASSRETGGSGNTIYF
length: 15; size: .; V: TRBV5-1; CDR3: CASSPVAGGTYGYTF
length: 15; size: .; V: TRBV21-1; CDR3: CASSQKIQGNQPQHF
length: 14; size: .; V: TRBV29-1; CDR3: CSVDLLSGNTEAFF